These 12 T cell receptor beta chains were sequenced from one sample in a study of vaccination and CD4 T cells after COVID-19. Their target antigens are unknown. Treatment: approximately nine-day PBMC culture with coronavirus spike peptide pools or control peptides (ViraFEST assay). Sequencing of the DNA from cultured CD4+ T cells was carried out with the Oncomine TCR Beta short-read assay. TCRdb ran MiXCR on the PCR reads and lists one entry per CDR3 protein. The data show approximately 18,000 distinct CDR3 sequences, around 83% seen once. Sequenced here: CD4+ T cells from blood, cultured in vitro, sampled after SARS-CoV-2 vaccination. Receptors were obtained from a human donor who received a COVID-19 vaccine.

The chain links TRBV29-1 to TRBJ1-2, with D maybe TRBD1 (5 bases). CDR1 and CDR2 (germline): SQVTM, ANQGSEA. Trimming stripped 5 bases from V and 3 bases from J, with 13 bases between. The CDR3 sequence is 13 residues long. As DNA, the CDR3 is TGCAGCGTTCGACGGGGCGGAGACTATGGCTACACCTTC. Residues: CSVRRGGDYGYTF.

In this sample, this clonotype turned up once. The chain combines TRBV20-1 with TRBJ2-5; 13 bases are shared with TRBD2. CDR1 is DFQATT, CDR2 SNEGSKA, per germline (reference sequence). The CDR3 covers 16 residues. The J segment lost 5 bases and the V segment lost 6 bases, leaving 12 bases of the junction unmatched. For the CDR3, the DNA is TGCAGTGCGAGTGGACTAGCGGGGGCCACGGAGGAGACCCAGTACTTC. Protein product: CSASGLAGATEETQYF.

The chain carries TRBV7-2 and TRBJ1-5; D is unclear. The V end lost 2 bases, the J end lost 5 bases, and 7 bases lay between the germline ends. Germline V gene sequence: CDR1 SGHTA, CDR2 FQGNSA. CDR3 length equals 13 residues. CDR3 region: CASSLRRDQPQHF. The DNA of the CDR3 is TGTGCCAGCAGCTTACGAAGGGATCAGCCCCAGCATTTT.

This sequence joins TRBV7-9 and TRBJ1-3, with D possibly TRBD1 on 6 matching bases. The CDR3 contains 17 residues. Germline values: CDR1 SEHNR, CDR2 FQNEAQ (reference sequence). Trimming took 3 bases from V and 0 from J, leaving 15 bases between them. The CDR3 sequence: CASSLRPTGPSGNTIYF. DNA of the CDR3: TGTGCCAGCAGCTTGAGACCAACAGGGCCCTCTGGAAACACCATATATTTT.

This clonotype has only a few counts. The chain combines TRBV15 with TRBJ1-5, with unresolved D. CDR1 and CDR2 from the germline V gene are LNHNV and YYDKDF (reference sequence). The V gene lost 2 bases and the J gene lost 4 bases, with 3 bases spanning the gap. The CDR3 is made up of 12 amino acids. The CDR3: CATSRINQPQHF. The DNA of the CDR3 is TGTGCCACCAGCAGAATTAATCAGCCCCAGCATTTT. Looking up the rest from reference TRBV15 and TRBJ1-5 gives the full variable domain: DAMVIQNPRYQVTQFGKPVTLSCSQTLNHNVMYWYQQKSSQAPKLLFHYYDKDFNNEADTPDNFQSRRPNTSFCFLDIRSPGLGDTAMYLCATSRINQPQHFGDGTRLSIL.

The genes are TRBV20-1 and TRBJ2-5; 11 bases align to TRBD2. Germline loops: CDR1 DFQATT, CDR2 SNEGSKA (reference sequence). The CDR3 loop spans 14 amino acids. Trimming took 5 bases from V and 5 from J; bases not matched to a gene: 7. The CDR3 spells CSARNSGGAETQYF. The CDR3 DNA reads as TGCAGTGCTCGTAATAGCGGGGGGGCGGAGACCCAGTACTTC.

The V call is TRBV2, the J call TRBJ1-1, with 7 bases aligning to TRBD1. V gave up 2 bases and J gave up 6 bases; unmatched junction bases: 9. CDR3 length equals 15 residues. Germline V gene sequence: CDR1 SNHLY, CDR2 FYNNEI. CDR3 nucleotide sequence: TGTGCCAGCAGTGAAAAGGGGGCGCGGAGCGCTGAAGCTTTCTTT. Amino acid sequence: CASSEKGARSAEAFF. The full variable domain, with the rest looked up from reference TRBV2 and TRBJ1-1, is EPEVTQTPSHQVTQMGQEVILRCVPISNHLYFYWYRQILGQKVEFLVSFYNNEISEKSEIFDDQFSVERPDGSNFTLKIRSTKLEDSAMYFCASSEKGARSAEAFFGQGTRLTVV.

The chain recombines TRBV7-2 with TRBJ1-3; 7 bases are shared with TRBD1. Losses at the gene ends were 5 bases for V and 3 bases for J; bases not matched to a gene: 7. The CDR3 totals 15 residues. Germline V CDR1 and CDR2: SGHTA, FQGNSA. This CDR3 reads CASSRRQGFGNTIYF. CDR3 DNA sequence: TGTGCCAGCAGCAGAAGACAGGGCTTTGGAAACACCATATATTTT.

Here the CDR3 DNA reads TGCAGTGCTCAGGACAGGCCCTCTGGGGCCAACGTCCTGACTTTC. This translates into CSAQDRPSGANVLTF. The genes are TRBV20-1 and TRBJ2-6; 7 positions agree with TRBD1. V dropped 5 bases and J dropped 0; count of bases not matched to a gene: 4. The CDR3 spans 15 residues. Germline V gene data show CDR1 as DFQATT and CDR2 as SNEGSKA (reference sequence).

J is TRBJ2-5 and V is TRBV12-3 or TRBV12-4; 11 bases are a match to TRBD2. There are 15 residues in the CDR3. V lost 6 bases and J lost 2; bases outside the gene matches: 5. Here the CDR3 DNA reads TGTGCCAGCAGATCTAGCGGGGGGAATCAAGAGACCCAGTACTTC. This encodes CASRSSGGNQETQYF.

This chain uses TRBV2 with TRBJ1-1; perhaps TRBD1 as D (6 bases). Per germline, CDR1 SNHLY and CDR2 FYNNEI. Trimming shortened V by 2 bases and J by 1 base, and 11 bases separated the two germline ends. The CDR3 is 15 residues long. The CDR3 region has the DNA TGTGCCAGCAGTGAACAGGGGCCGGGGAACACTGAAGCTTTCTTT. Amino acid sequence: CASSEQGPGNTEAFF.

This chain joins TRBV7-9 and TRBJ2-5; the D gene is possibly TRBD1 (6 bases). The germline CDR1 and CDR2 sequences are SEHNR and FQNEAQ (reference sequence). Between the trimmed V and J ends, which lost 6 bases and 0 bases, there was a span of 11 bases. This CDR3 is built from 14 residues. CDR3 region: CASSYYRDQETQYF. In DNA form, the CDR3 reads TGTGCCAGCAGTTACTACAGGGACCAAGAGACCCAGTACTTC.